Each of the 21 T cell receptor beta chains below was sequenced from the same sample in a study of blood T cell repertoires in COVID-19. Profiling relied on immunoSEQ multiplex PCR, and the TCRdb table lists in-frame clones only, not all of them. The sample has 120,000 or so clones; roughly 83% are singletons. The sequencing sample was made of peripheral blood. The receptors come from a woman aged 45-59 years with acute or convalescent COVID-19.

J is TRBJ1-6 and V is TRBV27, with D tentatively TRBD1 (6 bases). Germline V gene sequence: CDR1 MNHEY, CDR2 SMNVEV (reference sequence). Trimming pared 4 bases from V and 3 bases from J, leaving 16 bases between. The length of the CDR3 is 17 residues. CDR3 in amino acids: CASSSLGGANYNSPLHF. In DNA, the CDR3 is TGTGCCAGCAGTTCCCTTGGGGGGGCAAACTATAATTCACCCCTCCACTTT.

The CDR3 sequence is CASSLGPGGGETQYF. The CDR3, as DNA: TGCGCCAGCAGCTTGGGGCCAGGGGGCGGGGAGACCCAGTACTTC. V gene TRBV5-1 combines with J gene TRBJ2-5; the match to TRBD1 covers 8 bases. The length of the CDR3 is 15 residues. V gave up 0 bases and J gave up 5 bases; unmatched junction bases: 6. Germline CDR1 and CDR2: SGHRS and YFSETQ.

This chain uses TRBV5-1 with TRBJ1-5; D gene uncertain. The germline V gene encodes CDR1 SGHRS and CDR2 YFSETQ. The CDR3 is 15 residues long. Between the trimmed V and J ends, which lost 5 bases and 6 bases, there was a span of 18 bases. In nucleotides, the CDR3 is TGCGCCAGCAGTCCAAGTGGAGTCTCTGGTCAGCCCCAGCATTTT. It encodes CASSPSGVSGQPQHF.

This chain joins TRBV27 and TRBJ2-7, with TRBD2 identical over 7 bases. V was pared by 4 bases and J by 2 bases, with 5 bases of the junction left unmatched. The CDR3 is made up of 14 amino acids. Germline values: CDR1 MNHEY, CDR2 SMNVEV (reference sequence). CDR3 loop: CASSSTGGPYEQYF. The CDR3 DNA reads as TGTGCCAGCAGTTCTACGGGGGGACCCTACGAGCAGTACTTC.

The chain links TRBV30 to TRBJ2-1, with D tentatively TRBD1 (5 bases). Trimming stripped 4 bases from V and 0 bases from J, with 13 bases between. The CDR3 runs 15 residues. Germline V CDR1 and CDR2: GTSNPN, SVGIG (reference sequence). As DNA, the CDR3 is TGTGCCTGGAACCAGGGCCAGAGCTCCTACAATGAGCAGTTCTTC. It yields the protein CAWNQGQSSYNEQFF.

The V gene is TRBV3-1 (or the pseudogene TRBV3-2), the J gene TRBJ1-1; TRBD1 matches at 10 bases. The V and J ends lost 6 bases and 6 bases, in that order; junction bases with no gene match: 13. CDR3 length equals 16 residues. The V gene's germline CDR1 is LGHDT and CDR2 YNNKEL (reference sequence). CDR3 nucleotides: TGTGCCAGCAGAAAAAAAGCAGGGACAGGGGTGGCTGAAGCTTTCTTT. It is translated as CASRKKAGTGVAEAFF.

The CDR3 protein is CASSLMASTGGNEQFF. DNA of the CDR3: TGCGCCAGCAGCTTGATGGCGTCGACAGGGGGCAATGAGCAGTTCTTC. The V gene is TRBV5-1, the J gene TRBJ2-1; 9 nucleotides line up with TRBD1. With 1 base clipped from V and 6 bases from J, the junction kept 8 bases outside the gene matches. The CDR3 consists of 16 residues. Looked up from germline, CDR1 is SGHRS and CDR2 is YFSETQ.

The chain uses TRBV18 and TRBJ1-6, with 9 bases identical to TRBD1. In germline, CDR1 is KGHSH, CDR2 LQKENI. Germline trimming cut 4 bases from V and 8 bases from J; bases unmatched to any gene: 6. The CDR3 is 15 residues long. The chain's CDR3 is CASSLGQGLYSPLHF. The CDR3 DNA follows: TGTGCCAGCTCACTGGGACAGGGCCTCTATTCACCCCTCCACTTT.

J is TRBJ1-4 and V is TRBV6-4; tentative D call: TRBD1 (6 bases). V was pared by 5 bases and J by 5 bases, with 21 bases between. The CDR3 spans 17 residues. Germline values: CDR1 MRHNA, CDR2 SNTAGT. CDR3: CASSLTGHPPGNEKLFF. The CDR3 DNA is TGTGCCAGCAGTTTGACAGGCCACCCCCCGGGAAATGAAAAACTGTTTTTT.

The chain joins TRBV2 to TRBJ2-7; a possible D gene is TRBD2 (6 bases). The germline V gene encodes CDR1 SNHLY and CDR2 FYNNEI. The V end lost 4 bases, the J end lost 0 bases, and 13 bases lay between the germline ends. The CDR3 consists of 15 residues. CDR3 sequence: CASSVVGGFSYEQYF. The CDR3 DNA reads TGTGCCAGCAGTGTTGTCGGGGGATTCTCCTACGAGCAGTACTTC.

The J gene is TRBJ2-3, the V gene TRBV3-1 (or the pseudogene TRBV3-2), with TRBD2 as a possible D gene (6 bases). CDR1 and CDR2 (germline): LGHDT, YNNKEL (reference sequence). V lost 2 bases and J lost 4, with 19 bases in between. The CDR3 runs 17 residues. CDR3: CASSQKAGWGNADTQYF. The CDR3 region has the DNA TGTGCCAGCAGCCAAAAGGCGGGGTGGGGGAACGCAGATACGCAGTATTTT.

The chain joins TRBV19 to TRBJ2-7, with a possible D match to TRBD2 (5 bases). The CDR3 spans 13 residues. V dropped 5 bases and J dropped 1 base, with 9 bases sitting between them. From germline, CDR1 is LNHDA and CDR2 SQIVND (reference sequence). Here the CDR3 DNA reads TGTGCCAGTAGTTGGGCGGGTTCCTACGAGCAGTACTTC. It yields the protein CASSWAGSYEQYF.

V is TRBV18 and J is TRBJ1-3, with D unclear. The germline V gene encodes CDR1 KGHSH and CDR2 LQKENI. The CDR3 sequence is 14 residues long. Trimming removed 3 bases from V and 3 bases from J, with 9 bases in between. The CDR3: CASSPDTYGNTIYF. The CDR3 nucleotides are TGTGCCAGCTCACCCGACACTTATGGAAACACCATATATTTT.

This clone was counted a few times. This chain links TRBV29-1 with TRBJ2-7; 12 nucleotides agree with TRBD2. J was trimmed by 0 bases and V by 0 bases; bases with no gene match: 15. This CDR3 has 20 amino acids. Germline V CDR1 and CDR2: SQVTM, ANQGSEA. DNA for the CDR3: TGCAGCGTTGAAGATTCGAGTCTTGGACTAGCGGGGACCGACTCCTACGAGCAGTACTTC. It translates to CSVEDSSLGLAGTDSYEQYF.

This sequence joins TRBV29-1 and TRBJ2-7, with D perhaps matching TRBD2 (5 bases). V lost 4 bases to trimming and J lost 3 bases, with 10 bases between them. CDR3 length equals 12 residues. Germline CDR1 and CDR2: SQVTM and ANQGSEA. CDR3 sequence reads: CSVADAGYEQYF. In DNA, the CDR3 is TGCAGCGTTGCCGACGCGGGCTACGAGCAGTACTTC.

This chain uses TRBV11-2 with TRBJ2-7; no clear D. V dropped 0 bases and J dropped 5 bases, with 14 bases sitting between them. The CDR3 has 15 residues. CDR1 is SGHAT, CDR2 FQNNGV, per germline. This chain's CDR3 is CASSLEGSPFDEQYF. The CDR3 DNA follows: TGTGCCAGCAGCTTAGAGGGCAGTCCTTTTGACGAGCAGTACTTC.

Only one count was recorded for this clone. The V and J genes are TRBV12-5 and TRBJ1-3; D may be TRBD1 (5 bases). CDR1 and CDR2 (germline): LGHNT, FRNRAP. The V gene lost 4 bases and the J gene lost 1 base, with 14 bases spanning the gap. The CDR3 has 16 amino acids. The CDR3 region has the DNA TGTGCTAGTGGTTCGGGATCCGGGGGGTCTGGAAACACCATATATTTT. Translation gives CASGSGSGGSGNTIYF.

This sequence joins TRBV9 and TRBJ1-1; D ambiguous. CDR3 size: 13 residues. Trimming stripped 3 bases from V and 1 base from J, with 7 bases between. CDR1 SGDLS and CDR2 YYNGEE come from the germline V gene. CDR3 amino acids: CASSDDWNTEAFF. Written as DNA, the CDR3 is TGTGCCAGCAGCGATGACTGGAACACTGAAGCTTTCTTT.

This clone has only one observation. The chain couples TRBV7-2 to TRBJ2-7; 10 bases are a match to TRBD2. V lost 1 base and J lost 7; bases outside the gene matches: 13. Germline CDR1 SGHTA, CDR2 FQGNSA. The CDR3 has 17 residues. The CDR3, as DNA: TGTGCCAGCAGCTTAGGGCTAGCGGGGGCCTCTCTCCGGGAGCAGTACTTC. Amino acids: CASSLGLAGASLREQYF.

The rearrangement joins TRBV3-1 (or the pseudogene TRBV3-2) to TRBJ1-2; 9 bases map to TRBD1. Germline CDR1 reads LGHDT; CDR2 reads YNNKEL (reference sequence). Unmatched junction bases numbered 5, after V lost 2 bases and J lost 4 bases. The CDR3 is 15 residues long. CDR3 sequence reads: CASSQHRGPVYGYTF. DNA of the CDR3: TGTGCCAGCAGCCAACACAGGGGGCCTGTCTATGGCTACACCTTC.

The chain has TRBV12-5 and TRBJ2-7; 10 bases fit TRBD1. V was clipped by 3 bases and J by 2 bases; unmatched bases: 4. Per germline, CDR1 LGHNT and CDR2 FRNRAP. CDR3 size: 15 residues. CDR3 bases: TGTGCTAGTGGTTTTTGGACAGGGGGTCCCTACGAGCAGTACTTC. Protein product: CASGFWTGGPYEQYF.